The clone carrying this TCR beta chain was observed at least ten times. TCRdb itself ran the 5' RACE reads through MiXCR, one entry per CDR3 protein. Of a few hundred thousand distinct CDR3 sequences in the sample, around 10% were seen once. The data were obtained in a study of CD8 T cells in ankylosing spondylitis. Trimming stripped 0 bases from V and 9 bases from J, with 9 bases between. The CDR3 covers 14 residues. Germline V gene lookup returns CDR1 SGHVS and CDR2 FQNEAQ. This rearrangement joins TRBV7-8 to TRBJ1-6; D gene ambiguous. This sequence originates from a female donor with ankylosing spondylitis or in good health (not recorded which). The sequenced material came from blood, either unsorted or a sorted T cell fraction (not recorded which). CDR3 sequence: CASSLAPEGSPLHF. The CDR3 DNA follows: TGTGCCAGCAGCTTAGCACCTGAGGGTTCACCCCTCCACTTT.